Listed below are T cell receptor beta chains from one sample, sequenced in a study of T cell responses to AZD1222 COVID-19 vaccine. Clones were sequenced by immunoSEQ multiplex PCR, and TCRdb holds only the in-frame ones, with some missing. The sample shows about 200,000 clones, roughly 92% of them seen only once. The sample in question was peripheral blood, obtained 28 days after the second dose of the MenACWY control vaccine. The receptors here all came from an adult who received the MenACWY meningococcal vaccine as a control. Both conserved end residues are part of each CDR3. A D gene is named only where the DNA matches it firmly.

D	V	J	CDR3	DNA
NA	TRBV7-2	TRBJ2-3	CASSGTLSGTHMNTQYF	TGTGCCAGCAGCGGGACGTTGTCCGGGACTCACATGAATACGCAGTATTTT
NA	TRBV6-1	TRBJ2-7	CASSEERQLAYYEQYF	TGTGCCAGCAGTGAAGAGAGACAACTAGCCTACTACGAGCAGTACTTC
TRBD1	TRBV24-1	TRBJ2-1	CATTNRGSAVQQFF	TGTGCCACCACTAACAGGGGTAGCGCGGTTCAGCAGTTCTTC
NA	TRBV11-3	TRBJ1-3	CASNSDGNTIYF	TGTGCCAGCAACTCCGACGGAAACACCATATATTTT
TRBD2	TRBV7-3	TRBJ2-1	CASSLMIAGGIHNEQFF	TGTGCCAGCAGCTTAATGATAGCGGGAGGGATACACAATGAGCAGTTCTTC
TRBD2	TRBV19	TRBJ2-2	CASIRLAGQAGELFF	TGTGCCAGTATCAGGCTAGCGGGTCAGGCCGGGGAGCTGTTTTTT
TRBD2	TRBV19	TRBJ2-1	CASSMNTGGYNEQFF	TGTGCCAGTAGTATGAACACGGGGGGCTACAATGAGCAGTTCTTC
NA	TRBV19	TRBJ1-1	CAASGHLNTEAFF	TGTGCCGCCTCGGGACACCTGAACACTGAAGCTTTCTTT
TRBD2	TRBV15	TRBJ2-1	CATTKGGGRAQEQFF	TGTGCCACCACCAAGGGGGGCGGGAGGGCCCAGGAGCAGTTCTTC
NA	TRBV9	TRBJ2-1	CASSVTADYEQFF	TGTGCCAGCAGCGTAACGGCAGACTATGAGCAGTTCTTC
NA	TRBV20-1	TRBJ2-7	CSARDPPEQYF	TGCAGTGCTAGAGATCCCCCGGAGCAGTACTTC
NA	TRBV19	TRBJ2-2	CASSILGRRGELFF	TGTGCCAGTAGTATACTAGGTCGTAGGGGGGAGCTGTTTTTT
NA	TRBV7-9	TRBJ1-2	CASSGPPTNYGYTF	TGTGCCAGCAGCGGACCACCTACAAACTATGGCTACACCTTC
NA	TRBV20-1	TRBJ2-1	CSARVFYEQFF	TGCAGTGCTAGAGTTTTCTATGAGCAGTTCTTC
TRBD1	TRBV24-1	TRBJ2-2	CATSDWTGGETGELFF	TGTGCCACCAGTGATTGGACAGGGGGCGAGACCGGGGAGCTGTTTTTT